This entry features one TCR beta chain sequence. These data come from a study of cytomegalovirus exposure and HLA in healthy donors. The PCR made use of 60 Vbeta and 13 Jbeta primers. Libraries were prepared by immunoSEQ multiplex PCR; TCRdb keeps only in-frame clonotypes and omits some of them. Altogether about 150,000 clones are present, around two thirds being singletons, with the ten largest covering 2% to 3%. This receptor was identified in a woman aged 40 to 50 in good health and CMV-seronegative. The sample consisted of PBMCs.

DNA for the CDR3: TGTGCCAGCAGCTTAGGCAGCGCAGGCCAGCGGTACAATGAGCAGTTCTTC. It translates to CASSLGSAGQRYNEQFF. The V and J genes are TRBV7-6 and TRBJ2-1; a weak D match, TRBD2 (5 bases). In germline, CDR1 is SGHVS, CDR2 FNYEAQ. V shed 1 base and J shed 4 bases, with 17 bases lying between them. There are 17 residues in the CDR3.